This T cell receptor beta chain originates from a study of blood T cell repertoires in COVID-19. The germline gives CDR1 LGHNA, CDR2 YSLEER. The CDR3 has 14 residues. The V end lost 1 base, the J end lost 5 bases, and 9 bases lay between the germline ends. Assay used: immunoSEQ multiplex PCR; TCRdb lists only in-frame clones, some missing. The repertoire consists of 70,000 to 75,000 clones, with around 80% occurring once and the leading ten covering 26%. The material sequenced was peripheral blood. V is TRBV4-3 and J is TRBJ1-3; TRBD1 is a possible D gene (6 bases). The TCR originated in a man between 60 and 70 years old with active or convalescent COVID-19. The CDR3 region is CASSQGDTRNTIYF. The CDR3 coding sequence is TGCGCCAGCAGCCAAGGGGACACAAGAAACACCATATATTTT.